Listed here are 12 T cell receptor beta chains from one sample, sequenced in a study of blood T cell repertoires in COVID-19. The data were produced by immunoSEQ multiplex PCR, yet TCRdb's version contains in-frame clones alone and is incomplete. The top ten hold 4% to 6.5% of the sample, which has under 200,000 clones, roughly 82% seen once. Source material: PBMCs or T cells enriched from blood (not recorded which). These TCRs come from a woman aged 60-75 years with acute COVID-19.

The chain carries TRBV12-3 or TRBV12-4 and TRBJ2-3; 9 bases are a match to TRBD1. Unmatched junction bases numbered 4, after V lost 11 bases and J lost 4 bases. This CDR3 contains 12 residues. CDR3 region: CAVQGASDTQYF. In DNA form, the CDR3 reads TGTGCCGTACAGGGGGCGTCAGATACGCAGTATTTT.

The V gene is TRBV6-2 or TRBV6-3, the J gene TRBJ2-7, with D perhaps TRBD2 (6 bases). Germline V CDR1 and CDR2: MNHEY, SVGEGT. Trimming removed 9 bases from V and 7 bases from J, with 16 bases in between. The CDR3 spans 12 residues. The CDR3 loop is CASSATGLEQYV. The DNA for the CDR3 is TGTGCCAGTAGCGCCACAGGACTAGAGCAGTACGTC.

This chain uses TRBV12-3 or TRBV12-4 with TRBJ1-6; tentatively, D is TRBD1 (5 bases). The CDR3 has 12 amino acids. Trimming left V 6 bases short and J 9 bases short, with 9 bases between. CDR3 nucleotides: TGTGCCAGCAGAGCGGGGGGTTCACCCCTCCACTTT. This encodes CASRAGGSPLHF.

The rearrangement joins TRBV7-8 to TRBJ1-2, with a tentative D call TRBD1 (6 bases). Germline values: CDR1 SGHVS, CDR2 FQNEAQ. The CDR3 runs 14 residues. V was shortened by 5 bases and J by 5 bases, with 15 bases between the two germline ends. The CDR3 region is CASSGKGVPYGYTF. CDR3 nucleotide sequence: TGTGCCAGCAGCGGGAAGGGGGTTCCGTATGGCTACACCTTC.

With respect to this clone: Other DNA sequences of this sample code for an identical CDR3. The V gene is TRBV7-2, the J gene TRBJ2-3; TRBD2 matches at 9 bases. There are 16 residues in the CDR3. The V gene's germline CDR1 is SGHTA and CDR2 FQGNSA. With 1 base clipped from V and 1 base from J, the junction kept 3 bases outside the gene matches. CDR3 protein: CASSLVASGGTDTQYF. The CDR3 nucleotides read TGTGCCAGCAGCTTAGTGGCTAGCGGGGGCACAGATACGCAGTATTTT.

This CDR3 is CASGRGGREKLFF. The CDR3 DNA is TGTGCCAGCGGGAGAGGCGGGCGCGAAAAACTGTTTTTT. This chain joins TRBV2 and TRBJ1-4; D uncertain. Per germline, CDR1 SNHLY and CDR2 FYNNEI. Deletions cut 8 bases from V and 8 bases from J, with 15 bases between. The CDR3 consists of 13 residues.

The chain carries TRBV9 and TRBJ2-6, with D unclear. V shed 0 bases and J shed 0 bases, with 7 bases lying between them. The germline CDR1 and CDR2 sequences are SGDLS and YYNGEE. The CDR3 has 16 residues. CDR3 in amino acids: CASSVALSSGANVLTF. As DNA, the CDR3 is TGTGCCAGCAGCGTAGCCCTCAGCTCTGGGGCCAACGTCCTGACTTTC.

Only one count was recorded for this clone. The V gene is TRBV28, the J gene TRBJ1-6; 7 bases map to TRBD1. Losses at the gene ends were 8 bases for V and 9 bases for J; bases not matched to a gene: 10. Germline V gene data show CDR1 as MDHEN and CDR2 as SYDVKM. This CDR3 spans 14 amino acids. The CDR3 region is CASLRSGGGSPLHF. In DNA, the CDR3 is TGTGCCAGCTTGAGGTCAGGGGGAGGTTCACCCCTCCACTTT.

CDR3 in DNA: TGTGCCTCTCAGAGGTCCCTAGCGGGAGTGGTCAATGAGCAGTTCTTC. This gives the protein CASQRSLAGVVNEQFF. The chain has TRBV2 and TRBJ2-1; 10 bases are shared with TRBD2. Germline values: CDR1 SNHLY, CDR2 FYNNEI. The CDR3 loop spans 16 amino acids. J lost 6 bases, V lost 11 bases, and 16 bases had no gene match.

The chain uses TRBV18 and TRBJ2-5; D remains ambiguous. Germline CDR1 KGHSH, CDR2 LQKENI. V shed 3 bases and J shed 1 base, with 6 bases lying between them. The CDR3 extends over 13 amino acids. CDR3 amino acids: CASSPGLQETQYF. CDR3 coding DNA: TGTGCCAGCTCACCGGGCCTCCAAGAGACCCAGTACTTC.

The CDR3 DNA reads TGTGCTAGTGGTTTGGTAAGACCCGGGGGGAGGTATGGCTACACCTTC. Amino acid sequence: CASGLVRPGGRYGYTF. V gene TRBV12-5 combines with J gene TRBJ1-2; possibly TRBD1 for D (5 bases). The CDR3 has 16 amino acids. Trimming removed 0 bases at V and 5 bases at J, with 16 bases between. Germline V gives CDR1 LGHNT, CDR2 FRNRAP.

The rearrangement uses TRBV19 and TRBJ2-7; D uncertain. The ends were cut back, 4 bases at V and 3 bases at J, with 7 bases in the middle. Germline V gene data show CDR1 as LNHDA and CDR2 as SQIVND (reference sequence). This CDR3 is built from 12 residues. This chain's CDR3 is CASSKRLYEQYF. In nucleotides, the CDR3 is TGTGCCAGTAGTAAGAGGCTCTACGAGCAGTACTTC.